This T cell receptor (beta chain) appears in the sequencing data of a study of T cells after posttransplantation cyclophosphamide. There are many counts of this clone. The antigen remains unidentified. Regarding the study as a whole: Donor-recipient repertoire similarity was low at 1-2 months, rising over year one. Blood and skin or GI T cell repertoires showed limited TRB overlap. Recipient CMV seropositivity and CMV reactivation strongly tracked TRB clonality.

Treatment was busulfan-fludarabine conditioning, a marrow graft, and cyclophosphamide on days +3 and +4. This CDR3 contains 16 residues. The ends lost 5 bases at V and 10 bases at J; junction bases unmatched: 19. CDR1 and CDR2 from the germline V gene are SGHTA and FQGTGA. Clones were read by immunoSEQ multiplex PCR, and TCRdb kept only the in-frame ones, dropping some. Singletons are absent from the sample, which has some 23,000 clones. The starting material was PBMCs, obtained after allogeneic stem cell transplant with posttransplant cyclophosphamide. The clonotype originates from a young adult male patient who received an allogeneic stem cell transplant from a related donor, was CMV-positive, and had no GVHD. Some T cells may have come from the graft donor. V and J are TRBV7-3 and TRBJ2-5; TRBD1 agrees at 7 bases. CDR3: CASSPRGWDSRRDQYF. CDR3 DNA: TGTGCCAGCAGCCCGCGAGGGTGGGACAGTCGTCGGGACCAGTACTTC.